The clone carrying this T cell receptor (beta chain) has only a few counts. Its antigen remains unidentified. These data come from a study of identical twins. Template switching introduced a universal primer site, and the cDNA bore unique molecular identifiers. TCRdb re-analysed the 5' RACE reads in MiXCR, keeping a single row per CDR3 protein. The data contain about 730,000 distinct CDR3 sequences, approximately 21% of them singletons. The CDR3 has 13 residues. V was trimmed by 5 bases and J by 2 bases, leaving 9 bases between them. In germline, CDR1 is SGHTA, CDR2 FQGNSA. Notes on the study in general: Models predicted less out-of-frame TCR alpha sharing in monozygotic twins than was found. High-abundance cord blood beta clonotypes had fewer insertions; memory repertoires showed none.

A further study also used this sample, focusing on T cells expressing NK-cell markers.

The TCR was taken from a woman aged 18-29 years in good health. The sample was PBMCs. V and J are TRBV7-2 and TRBJ2-5; tentative D call: TRBD2 (6 bases). The CDR3 DNA is TGTGCCAGCAGCCGGAGGGCGCAAGAGACCCAGTACTTC. Translation: CASSRRAQETQYF.